This note documents a single T cell receptor beta chain sequence. The V end lost 0 bases, the J end lost 4 bases, and 7 bases lay between the germline ends. This CDR3 comprises 13 residues. Looked up from germline, CDR1 is LGHNA and CDR2 is YNFKEQ. The data originate from a study of T cell changes during pregnancy in multiple sclerosis. Some clones are missing from TCRdb's copy, which holds only in-frame ones; the method was immunoSEQ multiplex PCR. Counted here are tens of thousands of clones, roughly 91% occurring once; the ten biggest clones make up 6.1%. Sequencing was performed on CD8+ T cells from peripheral blood mononuclear cells, taken in the second trimester of pregnancy. The chain joins TRBV4-2 to TRBJ2-7; tentatively, D is TRBD2 (5 bases). This receptor was taken from a female donor with multiple sclerosis, enrolled in a pregnancy study. The CDR3 spells CASSQEGVYEQYF. CDR3 nucleotide sequence: TGTGCCAGCAGCCAAGAGGGAGTTTACGAGCAGTACTTC.